The entry that follows covers one T cell receptor (beta chain) sequence. What it recognizes is unknown. Isolated RNA was reverse transcribed in full, so expressed TCRB transcripts were sequenced. The repertoire was sequenced with immunoSEQ multiplex PCR; TCRdb's copy has only in-frame clones and lacks some. The data contain around 250,000 clones, 20% of them singletons. The sample comes from a study of beta chain features in type 1 diabetes. Study overall: Patients and healthy donors were similar in age, gender and cell yields.

Whole-study results and caveats: Among all four CD4+ subsets, Type 1 diabetes patients had TCRB CDR3s that were moderately but significantly shorter. Researchers reported that naive, central memory and Treg TCRB repertoires appeared more similar in patients than in healthy donors. cDNA-based sequencing might over-represent cells highly expressing TCR. The question left open here concerned HLA type influencing TCRB rearrangement.

Per the germline V gene, CDR1 is SGDLS and CDR2 is YYNGEE. The CDR3 length is 17 residues. The V and J ends lost 3 bases and 0 bases respectively, with 13 bases between them. The chain combines TRBV9 with TRBJ1-6; TRBD1 is a possible D gene (5 bases). The TCR comes from a woman in her 40s with type 1 diabetes. Input material: naive CD4+ T cells from blood. Written as DNA, the CDR3 is TGTGCCAGCAGCGCTGCGTGGGGGGACTCCTATAATTCACCCCTCCACTTT. Its protein product is CASSAAWGDSYNSPLHF.